The 15 T cell receptor beta chains given below trace back to one sample, sequenced in a study of blood T cell repertoires in COVID-19. Profiling relied on immunoSEQ multiplex PCR, and the TCRdb table lists in-frame clones only, not all of them. The sample comprises under 250,000 clones, 80% to 85% of which are singletons, and 4.4% rests with the top ten. Source material: peripheral blood. The receptors come from a man in his fifties or sixties with active or convalescent COVID-19.

The V call is TRBV27, the J call TRBJ2-4; possible D gene TRBD2, 6 bases. The CDR3 runs 15 residues. In germline, CDR1 is MNHEY, CDR2 SMNVEV (reference sequence). The germline V and J ends were trimmed by 2 bases and 7 bases, with 15 bases remaining between them. The CDR3 DNA is TGTGCCAGCAGTTTAGGGGCGGGACGGGGTAACATTCAGTACTTC. Translating gives CASSLGAGRGNIQYF.

The chain has TRBV4-1 and TRBJ2-5, with 11 bases aligning to TRBD1. The germline V gene has CDR1 MGHRA and CDR2 YSYEKL. This CDR3 is built from 17 residues. V lost 1 base to trimming and J lost 5 bases; unmatched junction nucleotides: 9. The CDR3 nucleotides read TGCGCCAGCAGCCAAGCCCAGTCGGGACAGGGGGAGGAGACCCAGTACTTC. This translates into CASSQAQSGQGEETQYF.

The gene calls are TRBV7-8 and TRBJ2-1; a weak D match, TRBD1 (6 bases). CDR1 and CDR2 (germline): SGHVS, FQNEAQ. V lost 1 base, J lost 5 bases, and 12 bases lay in between. The CDR3 spans 15 residues. The CDR3 DNA sequence: TGTGCCAGCAGCTTAGGGGGCAGGACAGACAATGAGCAGTTCTTC. It yields the protein CASSLGGRTDNEQFF.

This clone was seen more than once but under ten times. The V call is TRBV9, the J call TRBJ1-1; D is unresolved. The V end lost 0 bases, the J end lost 2 bases, and 11 bases lay between the germline ends. The CDR3 length is 15 residues. Germline V lookup: CDR1 SGDLS, CDR2 YYNGEE. The CDR3 protein is CASSVGPGSNTEAFF. For the CDR3, the DNA is TGTGCCAGCAGCGTAGGCCCGGGGTCAAACACTGAAGCTTTCTTT.

This clone occurred a few times. The chain uses TRBV27 and TRBJ2-2; maybe TRBD1 (5 bases). Germline V CDR1 and CDR2: MNHEY, SMNVEV (reference sequence). The CDR3 runs to 15 residues. Trimming pared 6 bases from V and 3 bases from J, leaving 14 bases between. This CDR3 is CASRKTRADTGELFF. The CDR3 nucleotides are TGTGCCAGCAGGAAGACCAGGGCGGACACCGGGGAGCTGTTTTTT.

This chain connects TRBV5-1 to TRBJ1-1; tentative D call: TRBD1 (5 bases). This CDR3 has 13 amino acids. The V and J ends lost 2 bases and 7 bases respectively, with 12 bases between them. Germline V gene sequence: CDR1 SGHRS, CDR2 YFSETQ. CDR3 protein: CASSFGTQDEAFF. The DNA for the CDR3 is TGCGCCAGCAGCTTTGGGACTCAGGATGAAGCTTTCTTT.

The rearrangement joins TRBV29-1 to TRBJ2-7; 8 bases are shared with TRBD2. The CDR3 is 14 amino acids. Germline CDR1 SQVTM, CDR2 ANQGSEA. V shed 5 bases, J shed 2 bases, and the junction held 8 bases outside the gene matches. CDR3 amino acids: CSVSPGLGPYEQYF. The CDR3, as DNA: TGCAGCGTTTCCCCGGGACTAGGTCCCTACGAGCAGTACTTC.

The chain uses TRBV28 and TRBJ1-4, with no clear D. Germline V gene data show CDR1 as MDHEN and CDR2 as SYDVKM. The CDR3 loop spans 12 amino acids. The V gene lost 8 bases and the J gene lost 6 bases, with 10 bases spanning the gap. CDR3 residues: CASGGPHEKLFF. CDR3 DNA sequence: TGTGCCAGCGGAGGGCCCCATGAAAAACTGTTTTTT.

The rearrangement links TRBV5-1 to TRBJ2-3, with 8 positions matching TRBD2. This CDR3 has 17 residues. V was pared by 0 bases and J by 4 bases, with 10 bases of the junction left unmatched. Germline V CDR1 and CDR2: SGHRS, YFSETQ. The CDR3 nucleotides are TGCGCCAGCAGCTTGGAACCGGGGGGGCCGGGAGCAGATACGCAGTATTTT. Translating gives CASSLEPGGPGADTQYF.

This clone was observed a single time. The chain joins TRBV10-2 to TRBJ2-4, with TRBD2 as a possible D gene (5 bases). Trimming stripped 5 bases from V and 12 bases from J, with 20 bases between. CDR3 length: 14 amino acids. Germline V gene lookup returns CDR1 WSHSY and CDR2 SAAADI. This chain's CDR3 is CASSTGSSEARQYF. The DNA of the CDR3 is TGCGCCAGCAGTACGGGATCCTCAGAGGCTCGTCAGTACTTC.

J is TRBJ2-3 and V is TRBV24-1, with 8 bases matching TRBD1. The V and J ends lost 0 bases and 2 bases, in that order; junction bases with no gene match: 12. The CDR3 is 19 residues long. The germline CDR1 and CDR2 sequences are KGHDR and SFDVKD. CDR3 in amino acids: CATSDLPSATGAFTDTQYF. The CDR3 coding sequence is TGTGCCACCAGTGATTTGCCTTCCGCGACAGGGGCGTTCACAGATACGCAGTATTTT.

V usage is TRBV6-1 and J usage is TRBJ1-2; a possible D gene is TRBD1 (6 bases). This CDR3 comprises 15 residues. Germline V gives CDR1 MNHNS, CDR2 SASEGT. V lost 1 base to trimming and J lost 4 bases, with 13 bases between them. The CDR3 DNA reads as TGTGCCAGCAGTGAAGGGCAGGGGCATCTCTATGGCTACACCTTC. As protein: CASSEGQGHLYGYTF.

The gene calls are TRBV5-6 and TRBJ2-2; 11 bases align to TRBD2. The length of the CDR3 is 16 residues. Trimming cost V 4 bases and J 4 bases; bases outside gene matches: 6. Germline V gives CDR1 SGHDT, CDR2 YYEEEE. DNA of the CDR3: TGTGCCAGCAGCCTGGGACTAGCGGAGATCACCGGGGAGCTGTTTTTT. It yields the protein CASSLGLAEITGELFF. Full variable domain (outside the CDR3, taken from reference TRBV5-6 and TRBJ2-2): DAGVTQSPTHLIKTRGQQVTLRCSPKSGHDTVSWYQQALGQGPQFIFQYYEEEERQRGNFPDRFSGHQFPNYSSELNVNALLLGDSALYLCASSLGLAEITGELFFGEGSRLTVL.

The J gene is TRBJ1-2, the V gene TRBV18; perhaps TRBD1 as D (6 bases). Germline V gene lookup returns CDR1 KGHSH and CDR2 LQKENI. The V end lost 2 bases, the J end lost 2 bases, and 6 bases lay between the germline ends. CDR3 length: 13 residues. CDR3 DNA sequence: TGTGCCAGCTCACCAACAGGGAACTATGGCTACACCTTC. Its translation: CASSPTGNYGYTF.

This clone was counted only a few times. The chain recombines TRBV14 with TRBJ2-1; no definite D call. The CDR3 has 13 residues. Looked up from germline, CDR1 is SGHDN and CDR2 is FVKESK. Deletions cut 0 bases from V and 10 bases from J, with 10 bases between. CDR3 coding DNA: TGTGCCAGCAGCCAAGATCGAACCCAGGAGCAGTTCTTC. Translated: CASSQDRTQEQFF.